The 25 T cell receptor beta chains below all came from one sample that was sequenced in a study of shared clonotypes between healthy human individuals. Only in-frame clones appear in the TCRdb table, and some are missing; sequencing was by immunoSEQ multiplex PCR. The sample consists of a few million clones, roughly 92% of them appearing once. The sequencing input was naive CD4+ T cells sorted from blood. Described subset: CD45RA+ positively selected. These receptors were collected from a man younger than 35 in good health.

This clone was counted a single time. V is TRBV5-1 and J is TRBJ1-6; a possible D gene is TRBD1 (6 bases). CDR1 and CDR2 from the germline V gene are SGHRS and YFSETQ. The V end lost 4 bases, the J end lost 5 bases, and 13 bases lay between the germline ends. The CDR3 is 15 residues long. The CDR3 is CASSSEGGNNSPLHF. The CDR3, as DNA: TGCGCCAGCAGCAGCGAAGGGGGTAATAATTCACCCCTCCACTTT.

This chain joins TRBV27 and TRBJ1-5; D gene uncertain. With 3 bases removed from V and 1 base from J, the gap between germline ends came to 19 bases. The V gene's germline CDR1 is MNHEY and CDR2 SMNVEV (reference sequence). The CDR3 is 18 residues long. The CDR3 bases are TGTGCCAGCAGTTTTCGATCATCCCCAATGGGAAGCAATCAGCCCCAGCATTTT. This codes for CASSFRSSPMGSNQPQHF.

DNA for the CDR3: TGTGCCAGCAGCGTAGCTCAAATGTCCGGGGAGCTGTTTTTT. This sequence encodes CASSVAQMSGELFF. This chain uses TRBV9 with TRBJ2-2; D is undetermined. Germline CDR1 SGDLS, CDR2 YYNGEE. The CDR3 extends over 14 amino acids. Trimming pared 0 bases from V and 6 bases from J, leaving 9 bases between.

The V gene is TRBV28, the J gene TRBJ1-1; tentatively, D is TRBD1 (6 bases). Trimming took 2 bases from V and 5 from J, leaving 12 bases between them. The CDR3 spans 14 residues. Germline V gene sequence: CDR1 MDHEN, CDR2 SYDVKM. CDR3 in amino acids: CASSLGLGQTEAFF. CDR3 nucleotides: TGTGCCAGCAGTTTAGGCCTAGGACAGACTGAAGCTTTCTTT.

This chain connects TRBV2 to TRBJ1-3; 8 nucleotides match TRBD1. V lost 10 bases to trimming and J lost 4 bases; unmatched junction nucleotides: 6. The CDR3 is 13 amino acids. Germline loops: CDR1 SNHLY, CDR2 FYNNEI. The CDR3: CATSDREGNTIYF. The CDR3 coding sequence is TGTGCCACCTCGGACAGGGAAGGAAACACCATATATTTT.

The V call is TRBV5-1, the J call TRBJ1-1; D is ambiguous. With 1 base removed from V and 5 bases from J, the gap between germline ends came to 15 bases. CDR3 size: 15 residues. CDR1 is SGHRS, CDR2 YFSETQ, per germline. The CDR3 spells CASSLIAVGLTEAFF. The CDR3 DNA sequence: TGCGCCAGCAGCTTGATCGCAGTAGGACTGACTGAAGCTTTCTTT.

The CDR3, as DNA: TGCGCCAGCAGCCCGGAAGGGGGGTATGGCATTCAGTACTTC. It is translated as CASSPEGGYGIQYF. The chain is built from TRBV4-1 and TRBJ2-4, with D possibly being TRBD1 or TRBD2 (6 bases each). The V gene lost 4 bases and the J gene lost 9 bases, with 16 bases spanning the gap. There are 14 residues in the CDR3. Germline CDR1 MGHRA, CDR2 YSYEKL.

Remarks on this clone: An end of the junction does not agree with germline; a read error may underlie this. CDR3 region: CASSSGGGMTQYF. Written as DNA, the CDR3 is TGTGCTAGCAGCTCCGGGGGGGGAATGACGCAGTATTTT. The chain couples TRBV7-7 to TRBJ2-3; TRBD2 agrees at 8 bases. Germline loops: CDR1 SSHAT, CDR2 FNYEAQ (reference sequence). This CDR3 comprises 13 residues.

The rearrangement joins TRBV28 to TRBJ1-3; D is undetermined. The CDR3 is 18 residues long. CDR1 is MDHEN and CDR2 is SYDVKM in the germline V gene. Between the trimmed V and J ends, which lost 10 bases and 0 bases, there was a span of 25 bases. CDR3 in DNA: TGTGCCACCACCCCGGACGGAGTCTTTGTCAGCTCTGGAAACACCATATATTTT. Its protein product is CATTPDGVFVSSGNTIYF.

Worth noting for this clone: The same CDR3 also results from other DNA sequences found in this sample. This chain links TRBV7-9 with TRBJ1-2; D uncertain. Germline CDR1 and CDR2: SEHNR and FQNEAQ (reference sequence). V lost 1 base to trimming and J lost 2 bases, with 5 bases between them. This CDR3 contains 13 residues. The CDR3 nucleotides read TGTGCCAGCAGCTTAGACACCAACTATGGCTACACCTTC. This encodes CASSLDTNYGYTF.

The chain uses TRBV15 and TRBJ2-7; 7 positions match TRBD2. Germline V gives CDR1 LNHNV, CDR2 YYDKDF (reference sequence). The V gene end was trimmed by 1 base and the J gene end by 0 bases; junction bases not matched to a gene: 9. The CDR3 has 17 amino acids. CDR3 in DNA: TGTGCCACCAGCAGAGGGTTACTCCGGGACTACTCCTACGAGCAGTACTTC. It yields the protein CATSRGLLRDYSYEQYF.

The V and J genes are TRBV6-1 and TRBJ2-3, with a possible D match to TRBD2 (5 bases). The V end lost 4 bases, the J end lost 6 bases, and 11 bases lay between the germline ends. The germline V gene encodes CDR1 MNHNS and CDR2 SASEGT. The length of the CDR3 is 13 residues. Here the CDR3 reads CASSVGLFDTQYF. The CDR3 DNA reads TGTGCCAGCAGTGTCGGACTTTTTGATACGCAGTATTTT.

V is TRBV4-1 and J is TRBJ1-2; D ambiguous. V was clipped by 4 bases and J by 5 bases, with 14 bases between them. The CDR3 covers 14 residues. CDR1 MGHRA and CDR2 YSYEKL come from the germline V gene. The CDR3 DNA reads as TGCGCCAGCAGCCCTCCCCCCGGATCGTATGGCTACACCTTC. Its translation is CASSPPPGSYGYTF.

CDR3 in amino acids: CASSYSRSLAGSQYF. The CDR3 DNA reads TGTGCCAGCAGTTACTCGCGTTCCCTAGCGGGGTCGCAGTATTTT. The chain employs TRBV6-5 and TRBJ2-3; 9 bases align to TRBD2. CDR3 size: 15 residues. Germline CDR1 MNHEY, CDR2 SVGAGI. V lost 0 bases to trimming and J lost 10 bases; unmatched junction nucleotides: 8.

This clone appeared a few times. The gene calls are TRBV19 and TRBJ2-2; D call uncertain. Germline lookup yields CDR1 LNHDA and CDR2 SQIVND (reference sequence). The CDR3 has 14 amino acids. Trimming took 5 bases from V and 2 from J, leaving 9 bases between them. For the CDR3, the DNA is TGTGCCAGTAGTGGGCTAACTAACACCGGGGAGCTGTTTTTT. Translating it yields CASSGLTNTGELFF.

The J gene is TRBJ2-7, the V gene TRBV6-5, with D hard to call. The CDR3 loop spans 11 amino acids. V dropped 6 bases and J dropped 4 bases, with 7 bases sitting between them. Looked up from germline, CDR1 is MNHEY and CDR2 is SVGAGI. The CDR3 region has the DNA TGTGCCAGCAGCAAAAAATACGAGCAGTACTTC. It yields the protein CASSKKYEQYF.

This clone appeared a few times. The genes are TRBV19 and TRBJ2-2; tentative D call: TRBD1 (5 bases). Germline CDR1 and CDR2: LNHDA and SQIVND (reference sequence). The V gene lost 4 bases and the J gene lost 6 bases, with 9 bases spanning the gap. This CDR3 comprises 13 residues. In DNA form, the CDR3 reads TGTGCCAGTAGTAAGGGGTGGCCCGGGGAGCTGTTTTTT. It translates to CASSKGWPGELFF.

The table lists this clone with a count of one. The V gene is TRBV10-3, the J gene TRBJ1-1; TRBD1 aligns across 7 bases. The CDR3 has 15 amino acids. CDR1 is ENHRY, CDR2 SYGVKD, per germline. The trim removed 6 bases at V and 3 bases at J, leaving 10 bases unmatched. CDR3 nucleotides: TGTGCCATCAGGGAGACAGGGTCAATTTACACTGAAGCTTTCTTT. Its translation is CAIRETGSIYTEAFF.

This rearrangement joins TRBV5-5 to TRBJ1-1; D is ambiguous. Germline CDR1 reads SGHKS; CDR2 reads YYEKEE (reference sequence). V gave up 2 bases and J gave up 4 bases, with 9 bases separating them. This CDR3 spans 13 amino acids. CDR3 DNA sequence: TGTGCCAGCAGCTTTCAGGTCTCCACTGAAGCTTTCTTT. Translated: CASSFQVSTEAFF.

The CDR3 here is CASSLSATGVISGNTIYF. The CDR3 DNA sequence: TGTGCCAGCAGTTTATCGGCGACAGGGGTCATCTCTGGAAACACCATATATTTT. The J gene is TRBJ1-3, the V gene TRBV27, with 8 bases lining up with TRBD1. CDR3 length equals 18 residues. Unmatched junction bases numbered 7, after V lost 0 bases and J lost 0 bases. Germline CDR1 and CDR2: MNHEY and SMNVEV (reference sequence).

The chain employs TRBV7-9 and TRBJ2-7; possibly TRBD2 for D (5 bases). Germline values: CDR1 SEHNR, CDR2 FQNEAQ (reference sequence). The CDR3 loop spans 14 amino acids. V lost 1 base, J lost 7 bases, and 14 bases lay in between. The CDR3 is CASSLGVWGDEQYF. For the CDR3, the DNA is TGTGCCAGCAGCTTAGGTGTGTGGGGAGATGAGCAGTACTTC.

This rearrangement joins TRBV27 to TRBJ2-7; tentative D call: TRBD2 (7 bases). This CDR3 spans 15 amino acids. Germline V gene data show CDR1 as MNHEY and CDR2 as SMNVEV (reference sequence). The germline V and J ends were trimmed by 7 bases and 4 bases, with 20 bases remaining between them. The CDR3 sequence: CASTAPGRGGYEQYF. The CDR3 DNA reads TGTGCCAGCACTGCCCCGGGCAGGGGAGGGTACGAGCAGTACTTC.

This CDR3 reads CASSEFGTRESEQYF. DNA for the CDR3: TGTGCCAGCAGTGAATTCGGGACACGAGAAAGCGAGCAGTACTTC. The rearrangement joins TRBV2 to TRBJ2-7, with a possible D match to TRBD1 (6 bases). Germline-derived CDR1 and CDR2 are SNHLY and FYNNEI. The CDR3 extends over 15 amino acids. Deletions cut 2 bases from V and 6 bases from J, with 17 bases between. Together with reference TRBV2 and TRBJ2-7, the CDR3 gives the full variable domain: EPEVTQTPSHQVTQMGQEVILRCVPISNHLYFYWYRQILGQKVEFLVSFYNNEISEKSEIFDDQFSVERPDGSNFTLKIRSTKLEDSAMYFCASSEFGTRESEQYFGPGTRLTVT.

The chain uses TRBV5-8 and TRBJ2-5; TRBD1 agrees at 9 bases. Germline CDR1 is SGHTS and CDR2 is YDEGEE. CDR3 size: 16 residues. The J segment lost 5 bases and the V segment lost 4 bases, leaving 12 bases of the junction unmatched. The CDR3 sequence is CASSVGQGALWETQYF. CDR3 coding DNA: TGTGCCAGCAGCGTGGGACAGGGTGCTTTGTGGGAGACCCAGTACTTC.

The J gene is TRBJ2-5, the V gene TRBV19; D not resolved. V lost 3 bases, J lost 2 bases, and 7 bases lay in between. This CDR3 comprises 13 residues. Looked up from germline, CDR1 is LNHDA and CDR2 is SQIVND (reference sequence). As DNA, the CDR3 is TGTGCCAGTAGTATCCAGAAGCAAGAGACCCAGTACTTC. This gives the protein CASSIQKQETQYF.